Listed here is a single T cell receptor (beta chain). Germline values: CDR1 SGHAT, CDR2 FQNNGV. V lost 8 bases and J 0 bases, leaving 23 bases between the germline ends. The length of the CDR3 is 19 residues. The time point was: patch test 1, 2 weeks after DPC sensitization. The treatment here: therapeutic diphenylcyclopropenone sensitization with weekly scalp DPC. At every patch-test visit, blood was drawn before the patch test was applied. In TCRdb, the RACE reads were re-called with MiXCR into one record per CDR3 protein. The sample includes roughly 70,000 distinct CDR3 sequences, 32% seen only once; the top ten take about 10%. This record comes from a study of human T cells and chemical hapten exposure.

The starting material was whole blood, obtained in connection with sensitization to the hapten diphenylcyclopropenone (DPC). The receptor was isolated from a middle-aged man with alopecia areata. Some clones in this sample may be carry-over from other donors' samples. The V gene is TRBV11-2, the J gene TRBJ2-6; D is unclear. The CDR3 region has the DNA TGTGCCAGCCAACGAGACGCCGGAGCTAGTTTCTCTGGGGCCAACGTCCTGACTTTC. Amino acid sequence: CASQRDAGASFSGANVLTF.